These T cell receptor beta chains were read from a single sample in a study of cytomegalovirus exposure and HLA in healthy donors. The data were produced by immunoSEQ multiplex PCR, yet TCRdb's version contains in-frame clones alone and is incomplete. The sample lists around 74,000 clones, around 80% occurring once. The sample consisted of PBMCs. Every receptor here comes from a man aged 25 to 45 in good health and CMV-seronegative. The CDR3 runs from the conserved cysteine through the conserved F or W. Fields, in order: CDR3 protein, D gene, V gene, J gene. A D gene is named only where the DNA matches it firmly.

CDR3aa: CASQITTKNIQYF
d_gene: .
v_gene: TRBV6-1
j_gene: TRBJ2-4

CDR3aa: CASSHLSGSSHEQYF
d_gene: TRBD2
v_gene: TRBV5-4
j_gene: TRBJ2-7

CDR3aa: CASSIVGGSSYEQYF
d_gene: .
v_gene: TRBV19
j_gene: TRBJ2-7

CDR3aa: CASSYTSGRQETQYF
d_gene: TRBD2
v_gene: TRBV2
j_gene: TRBJ2-5

CDR3aa: CASSFRTGTGRSQYF
d_gene: TRBD1
v_gene: TRBV7-8
j_gene: TRBJ2-7

CDR3aa: CASSPETTRSYEQYF
d_gene: .
v_gene: TRBV7-2
j_gene: TRBJ2-7

CDR3aa: CASSESFILSYEQYF
d_gene: .
v_gene: TRBV18
j_gene: TRBJ2-7

CDR3aa: CASSPRSGGYTF
d_gene: .
v_gene: TRBV18
j_gene: TRBJ1-2

CDR3aa: CASRVSDYLNQFF
d_gene: .
v_gene: TRBV6-6
j_gene: TRBJ2-1

CDR3aa: CASSSQGHSGNTIYF
d_gene: .
v_gene: TRBV7-8
j_gene: TRBJ1-3

CDR3aa: CASSPDRLRGYTF
d_gene: .
v_gene: TRBV25-1
j_gene: TRBJ1-2